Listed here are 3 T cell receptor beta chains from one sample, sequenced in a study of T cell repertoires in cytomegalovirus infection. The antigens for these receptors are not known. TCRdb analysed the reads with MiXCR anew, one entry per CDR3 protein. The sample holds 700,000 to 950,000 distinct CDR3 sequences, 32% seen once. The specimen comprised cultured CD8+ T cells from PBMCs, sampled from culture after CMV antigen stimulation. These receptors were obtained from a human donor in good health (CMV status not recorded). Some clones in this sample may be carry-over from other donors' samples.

For the CDR3, the DNA is TGTGCCAGCTCACCACCGGGAATGTGCACCATATATTTT. Translation: CASSPPGMCTIYF. The genes are TRBV18 and TRBJ1-3; the D is unclear. V was shortened by 0 bases and J by 9 bases, with 9 bases between the two germline ends. The CDR3 covers 13 residues. Germline V gives CDR1 KGHSH, CDR2 LQKENI.

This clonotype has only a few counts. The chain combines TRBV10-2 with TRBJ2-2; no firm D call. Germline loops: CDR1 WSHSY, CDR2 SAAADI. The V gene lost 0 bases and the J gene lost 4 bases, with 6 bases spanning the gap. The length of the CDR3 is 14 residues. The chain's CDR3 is CASSESPSTGELFF. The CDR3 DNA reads TGCGCCAGCAGTGAGTCACCTAGCACCGGGGAGCTGTTTTTT.

DNA of the CDR3: TGTGCCAGTAGTATAACAGAGAATGGTTCACCCCTCCACTTT. Protein sequence: CASSITENGSPLHF. The gene calls are TRBV19 and TRBJ1-6; D gene ambiguous. The CDR3 sequence is 14 residues long. Germline assignment: CDR1 LNHDA and CDR2 SQIVND (reference sequence). The V end lost 2 bases, the J end lost 9 bases, and 11 bases lay between the germline ends.